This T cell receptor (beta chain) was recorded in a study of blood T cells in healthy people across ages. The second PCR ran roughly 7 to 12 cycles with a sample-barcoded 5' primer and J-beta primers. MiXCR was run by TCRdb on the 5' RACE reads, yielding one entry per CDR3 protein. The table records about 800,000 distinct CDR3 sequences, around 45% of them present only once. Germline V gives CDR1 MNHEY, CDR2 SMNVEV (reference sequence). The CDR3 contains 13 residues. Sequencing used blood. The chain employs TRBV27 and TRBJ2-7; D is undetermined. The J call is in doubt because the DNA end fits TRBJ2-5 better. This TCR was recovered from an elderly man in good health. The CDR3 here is CASSLMGSETQYF. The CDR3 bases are TGTGCCAGCAGTTTAATGGGGTCCGAGACCCAGTACTTC.